The rows below give T cell receptor beta chains drawn from one sample of a study of blood T cell repertoires in COVID-19. Sequencing used immunoSEQ multiplex PCR; TCRdb keeps in-frame clones, though not all of them. The table includes about 67,000 clones, about 87% detected once. What was sequenced was peripheral blood. The receptors were sampled from a man aged 45-65 years with active COVID-19. Each CDR3 is given with its conserved first and last residue. D genes are given only for firm matches. Rows give clone size only sometimes, using once, few, many, or a class for an expanded clone.

j_gene,v_gene,d_gene,abundance,CDR3nt,CDR3aa
TRBJ2-7,TRBV28,TRBD2,-,TGTGCCAGCAGCCCCGGGACTAGCGGGGCCTACGAGCAGTACTTC,CASSPGTSGAYEQYF
TRBJ2-4,TRBV28,TRBD2,-,TGTGCCAGCAGCGGACTAGCGGGAAACATTCAGTACTTC,CASSGLAGNIQYF
TRBJ2-1,TRBV5-1,TRBD2,-,TGCGCCAGCAGCTTGATGGGCGGGAGTGTTAATGAGCAGTTCTTC,CASSLMGGSVNEQFF
TRBJ2-7,TRBV28,-,-,TGTGCCAGCAGGGGGCTTAGCTCCTACGAGCAGTACTTC,CASRGLSSYEQYF
TRBJ1-2,TRBV19,TRBD1,-,TGTGCCAGTAGTACAGGGGGACAGGGGGCGTCTGGCTACACCTTC,CASSTGGQGASGYTF
TRBJ2-7,TRBV9,-,-,TGTGCCAGCAGCGTAGCTGGGAGGGGGGACGAGCAGTACTTC,CASSVAGRGDEQYF
TRBJ2-1,TRBV28,TRBD2,-,TGTGCCAGCAGTTTAATCCTAGCGGGAGCGGGTAATGAGCAGTTCTTC,CASSLILAGAGNEQFF
TRBJ2-1,TRBV5-1,TRBD2,-,TGCGCCAGCAGCGGGGCGGGAGGTTACAATGAGCAGTTCTTC,CASSGAGGYNEQFF
TRBJ1-1,TRBV24-1,-,-,TGTGCCACCAGTGATTCGAAACAGGCAAACACTGAAGCTTTCTTT,CATSDSKQANTEAFF
TRBJ1-2,TRBV5-1,-,-,TGCGCCAGCAGCTTGGACAGTAACTATGGCTACACCTTC,CASSLDSNYGYTF
TRBJ1-4,TRBV30,-,once,TGTGCCTGGAGTGTCGGGGGTAATTATGAAAAACTGTTTTTT,CAWSVGGNYEKLFF
TRBJ1-3,TRBV7-2,-,-,TGTGCCAGCAGCGTAGGACAGCTTGGAAACACCATATATTTT,CASSVGQLGNTIYF
TRBJ2-1,TRBV11-2,TRBD2,-,TGTGCCAGCAGCCCGACTAGCGGGAGAGATGAGCAGTTCTTC,CASSPTSGRDEQFF
TRBJ2-2,TRBV30,TRBD1,-,TGTGCCTGTGGGACAGGGGGAATCAACACCGGGGAGCTGTTTTTT,CACGTGGINTGELFF
TRBJ1-3,TRBV7-9,-,-,TGTGCCAGCAGCTTAGGGGCAGACCCTGGAAACACCATATATTTT,CASSLGADPGNTIYF
TRBJ2-1,TRBV7-2,TRBD2,-,TGTGCCAGCAGCGTATACGGGACTAGCGGGTGGAATGAGCAGTTCTTC,CASSVYGTSGWNEQFF
TRBJ1-1,TRBV7-9,-,once,TGTGCCAGCAGCCCGAGAGCCGACGGGAGTCTGATTGAGGCTTTCTTT,CASSPRADGSLIEAFF
TRBJ2-3,TRBV28,-,-,TGTGCCAGCAGTTTCCCTCACCGGGATACGCAGTATTTT,CASSFPHRDTQYF
TRBJ2-7,TRBV10-3,-,-,TGTGCCTCTGGCCGGGGCTCCTACGAGCAGTACTTC,CASGRGSYEQYF
TRBJ1-3,TRBV18,-,once,TGTGCCAGCTCACCGGGCGCAGGGCGAGATGGAAACACCATATATTTT,CASSPGAGRDGNTIYF
TRBJ2-1,TRBV7-2,TRBD2,-,TGTGCCAGCAGCCATTTTAACCCTAGCGGGAGGCGTTACAATGAGCAGTTCTTC,CASSHFNPSGRRYNEQFF
TRBJ2-7,TRBV28,-,-,TGTGCCAGCAGTCCCCGGACAGACCCCTACGAGCAGTACTTC,CASSPRTDPYEQYF
TRBJ2-7,TRBV19,-,-,TGTGCCAGTAGTAGTCTAAGCTACGAGCAGTACTTC,CASSSLSYEQYF
TRBJ1-1,TRBV6-1,-,few,TGTGCCAGCAGTGAAGGATTGGCGCGGCGAAGGAACACTGAAGCTTTCTTT,CASSEGLARRRNTEAFF
TRBJ2-7,TRBV19,TRBD1,once,TGTGCCAGTAGTATCACCGGGACAGGCGCTAACTCCTACGAGCAGTACTTC,CASSITGTGANSYEQYF
TRBJ2-6,TRBV7-2,TRBD2,-,TGTGTGATAGCGGGAGGTGGAAGCTGGGCCAACGTCCTGACTTTC,CVIAGGGSWANVLTF
TRBJ1-2,TRBV28,-,-,TGTGCCAGCACCGTTACGGCAGATAACAGCGGCTACTATGGCTACACCTTC,CASTVTADNSGYYGYTF
TRBJ1-3,TRBV7-2,-,-,TGTGCCAGCAGCTTAGGAGGGTCTGGAAACACCATATATTTT,CASSLGGSGNTIYF
TRBJ1-2,TRBV2,-,-,TGTGCCAGCAGTGAAGACCCGAGAAACTATGGCTACACCTTC,CASSEDPRNYGYTF
TRBJ2-5,TRBV11-1,TRBD2,-,TGTGCCAGCAGCTCGAGCGGGGGCGGGGAGACCCAGTACTTC,CASSSSGGGETQYF
TRBJ1-2,TRBV4-3,TRBD1,-,TGCGCCAGCAGCCCTGGACAGGGGGCTAACTATGGCTACACCTTC,CASSPGQGANYGYTF
TRBJ2-7,TRBV5-1,TRBD1,-,TGCGCCAGCAGCGGCTCGGACAGGGGGCGCGAGCAGTACTTC,CASSGSDRGREQYF
TRBJ1-6,TRBV7-9,-,once,TGTGTCAGCAGCGGCAAACACAGGTTCTCCTATAATTCACCCCTCCACTTT,CVSSGKHRFSYNSPLHF
TRBJ2-5,TRBV20-1,-,-,TGCAGTGCTAGTGGGTGGGCCCCGGAGACCCAGTACTTC,CSASGWAPETQYF
TRBJ2-3,TRBV28,-,-,TGTGCCAGCAGTCTAATAAGTGGCACAGATACGCAGTATTTT,CASSLISGTDTQYF
TRBJ2-3,TRBV27,TRBD1,-,TGTGCCAGCAAACAGGGGGCAAAAGATACGCAGTATTTT,CASKQGAKDTQYF
TRBJ2-4,TRBV12-3/TRBV12-4,TRBD1,-,TGTGCCAGCAGCACAAACAGGGGGAACATTCAGTACTTC,CASSTNRGNIQYF
TRBJ2-7,TRBV6-4,TRBD1,once,TGTGCCAGTATCGGAGCAGACAGGGAATACGAGCAGTACTTC,CASIGADREYEQYF
TRBJ1-4,TRBV5-5,-,-,TGTGCCAGCAGCTTGGAACTGGGGCCAAATGAAAAACTGTTTTTT,CASSLELGPNEKLFF
TRBJ1-1,TRBV24-1,TRBD1,-,TGTGCCACCAGAGGGACAGGGAGAAACACTGAAGCTTTCTTT,CATRGTGRNTEAFF
TRBJ1-2,TRBV6-6,-,-,TGTGCCAGCAGTTACCCAGGGACTATGACGGATGGCTACACCTTC,CASSYPGTMTDGYTF
TRBJ2-7,TRBV5-6,-,-,TGTGCCAGCAGCTTGCCGCGAACCTACGAGCAGTACTTC,CASSLPRTYEQYF
TRBJ1-3,TRBV7-9,-,once,TGTGCCAGCCTCTATCAGGGCGATAACACCATATATTTT,CASLYQGDNTIYF
TRBJ2-2,TRBV5-5,-,-,TGTGCCAGCAGCTTATCCCCAGGGCGGACGTCCGGGGAGCTGTTTTTT,CASSLSPGRTSGELFF
TRBJ1-1,TRBV5-4,-,few,TGTGCCAGCAGCACGGACATTACTAACACTGAAGCTTTCTTT,CASSTDITNTEAFF
TRBJ2-5,TRBV5-6,TRBD2,-,TGTGCCAGCAGCTTCACTAGCGGGGGCCAAGAGACCCAGTACTTC,CASSFTSGGQETQYF